A single sample is the source of the 28 T cell receptor beta chains below, sequenced in a study of T cells after yellow fever vaccination. TCRdb used MiXCR to reprocess the 5' RACE reads, holding one entry per CDR3 protein. The sample holds 450,000 to 550,000 distinct CDR3 sequences, roughly 22% seen once. The starting material was PBMCs, obtained less than 25 days after the first yellow fever vaccination. The receptors come from a man younger than 30 who received the YFV17D yellow fever vaccine.

This clonotype was seen repeatedly, ten times or more. The chain employs TRBV27 and TRBJ2-7; D is uncertain. This CDR3 spans 12 amino acids. Trimming took 8 bases from V and 7 from J, leaving 15 bases between them. The germline V gene has CDR1 MNHEY and CDR2 SMNVEV (reference sequence). The CDR3 DNA follows: TGTGCCAGCCGAGGCACCCTAGAGGAGCAGTACTTC. This gives the protein CASRGTLEEQYF.

This clonotype has more than one count but fewer than ten. The J gene is TRBJ2-7, the V gene TRBV7-9; D unclear. Germline V CDR1 and CDR2: SEHNR, FQNEAQ (reference sequence). Trimming stripped 4 bases from V and 0 bases from J, with 13 bases between. The CDR3 contains 15 residues. CDR3 amino acids: CASSSLTPLSYEQYF. CDR3 in DNA: TGTGCCAGCAGCTCTCTGACCCCACTCTCCTACGAGCAGTACTTC. Supplemented by reference TRBV7-9 and TRBJ2-7, the full variable domain reads DTGVSQNPRHKITKRGQNVTFRCDPISEHNRLYWYRQTLGQGPEFLTYFQNEAQLEKSRLLSDRFSAERPKGSFSTLEIQRTEQGDSAMYLCASSSLTPLSYEQYFGPGTRLTVT.

This clonotype was seen only a few times. This sequence joins TRBV19 and TRBJ1-1, with 7 bases aligning to TRBD1. This CDR3 is 14 amino acids long. Germline trimming cut 1 base from V and 2 bases from J; bases unmatched to any gene: 1. The germline V gene encodes CDR1 LNHDA and CDR2 SQIVND (reference sequence). In DNA form, the CDR3 reads TGTGCCAGTAGTATAGGGACAGGAAACACTGAAGCTTTCTTT. Translated: CASSIGTGNTEAFF.

There are a few counts of this clonotype. The chain is built from TRBV29-1 and TRBJ1-1; TRBD1 matches 7 bases. Unmatched junction bases numbered 7, after V lost 4 bases and J lost 5 bases. This CDR3 region has 13 residues. Looked up from germline, CDR1 is SQVTM and CDR2 is ANQGSEA. The CDR3 reads CSVAQGPRTEAFF. The CDR3 DNA reads TGCAGCGTTGCACAGGGGCCGCGGACTGAAGCTTTCTTT.

This clonotype was recorded many times. The chain has TRBV7-2 and TRBJ1-2; 7 nucleotides align to TRBD1. Germline CDR1 is SGHTA and CDR2 is FQGNSA. This CDR3 is built from 13 residues. J was trimmed by 8 bases and V by 4 bases; bases with no gene match: 7. The CDR3 loop is CASSSANRGGYTF. For the CDR3, the DNA is TGTGCCAGCAGCTCCGCAAACAGGGGCGGCTACACCTTC.

This clonotype was detected a few times. V and J are TRBV4-1 and TRBJ2-7; D tentatively fits TRBD1 or TRBD2 (5 bases each). This CDR3 comprises 13 residues. Trimming left V 0 bases short and J 9 bases short, with 12 bases between. CDR1 and CDR2 (germline): MGHRA, YSYEKL. CDR3 region: CASSQDLPGRQYF. The CDR3 bases are TGCGCCAGCAGCCAAGATCTCCCAGGGAGGCAGTACTTC.

The chain carries TRBV18 and TRBJ1-4; D is unresolved. Per germline, CDR1 KGHSH and CDR2 LQKENI. V lost 1 base, J lost 6 bases, and 6 bases lay in between. This CDR3 region has 13 residues. The CDR3: CASSPQGDEKLFF. Written as DNA, the CDR3 is TGTGCCAGCTCACCACAGGGAGATGAAAAACTGTTTTTT.

The chain employs TRBV4-3 and TRBJ2-1; 8 positions match TRBD1. Trimming removed 2 bases from V and 8 bases from J; junction bases left unmatched: 8. Germline CDR1 LGHNA, CDR2 YSLEER. This CDR3 spans 15 amino acids. This CDR3 is CASSQSDRGKHEQFF. CDR3 bases: TGCGCCAGCAGCCAATCCGACAGGGGAAAGCATGAGCAGTTCTTC.

J is TRBJ2-4 and V is TRBV9; a possible D gene is TRBD2 (5 bases). The germline CDR1 and CDR2 sequences are SGDLS and YYNGEE. The ends were cut back, 0 bases at V and 5 bases at J, with 6 bases in the middle. The length of the CDR3 is 13 residues. As DNA, the CDR3 is TGTGCCAGCAGCGTAGGGGGAGAAAACATTCAGTACTTC. The encoded protein is CASSVGGENIQYF.

This clonotype was detected only once. This chain links TRBV5-6 with TRBJ2-3; D remains ambiguous. The CDR3 runs 13 residues. The V end was cut by 4 bases, the J end by 5 bases, with 11 bases between. The germline CDR1 and CDR2 sequences are SGHDT and YYEEEE. CDR3 region: CASSAYAQDTQYF. CDR3 in DNA: TGTGCCAGCAGCGCATATGCACAAGATACGCAGTATTTT.

J is TRBJ2-5 and V is TRBV6-9; D possibly uses TRBD1 or TRBD2 (5 bases each). This CDR3 region has 15 residues. Trimming removed 5 bases at V and 1 base at J, with 14 bases between. The germline V gene has CDR1 MNHGY and CDR2 SVAAGI. The CDR3 reads CASSTGDAGQETQYF. The CDR3 region has the DNA TGTGCCAGCAGTACCGGGGACGCTGGCCAAGAGACCCAGTACTTC.

The CDR3 loop reads CSATAGQGRLGGYTF. The CDR3 region has the DNA TGCAGTGCGACTGCGGGGCAGGGAAGGTTGGGGGGCTACACCTTC. The genes are TRBV20-1 and TRBJ1-2; the D gene is possibly TRBD1 (5 bases). Germline V gene sequence: CDR1 DFQATT, CDR2 SNEGSKA (reference sequence). This CDR3 has 15 residues. Trimming left V 6 bases short and J 8 bases short, with 25 bases between.

This clonotype was seen more than once but under ten times. The rearrangement joins TRBV7-2 to TRBJ2-2; unclear D gene. CDR3 size: 15 residues. Germline CDR1 SGHTA, CDR2 FQGNSA. Trimming stripped 1 base from V and 0 bases from J, with 6 bases between. The CDR3 sequence: CASSLGIPNTGELFF. The CDR3 nucleotides are TGTGCCAGCAGCTTAGGCATCCCGAACACCGGGGAGCTGTTTTTT.

CDR3 sequence: CASSSREKETQYF. The CDR3 bases are TGTGCCAGCAGCTCTCGGGAGAAAGAGACCCAGTACTTC. The V gene is TRBV7-2, the J gene TRBJ2-5; weak D call: TRBD2 (6 bases). Germline V gene lookup returns CDR1 SGHTA and CDR2 FQGNSA. The V gene lost 4 bases and the J gene lost 3 bases, with 9 bases spanning the gap. The CDR3 spans 13 residues.

By sample share, this clonotype is medium-sized (0.01 to 0.1%). The CDR3 DNA sequence: TGTGCCAGCAGCCCCGGGGCAGGGGCCACCTACGAGCAGTACGTC. Translating it yields CASSPGAGATYEQYV. The genes are TRBV9 and TRBJ2-7, with a possible D match to TRBD1 (6 bases). The V gene lost 4 bases and the J gene lost 2 bases, with 16 bases spanning the gap. The CDR3 loop spans 15 amino acids. Germline-derived CDR1 and CDR2 are SGDLS and YYNGEE.

This chain links TRBV12-3 or TRBV12-4 with TRBJ2-1; D perhaps matches TRBD1 (5 bases). The V gene lost 5 bases and the J gene lost 3 bases, with 14 bases spanning the gap. The CDR3 runs 15 residues. DNA for the CDR3: TGTGCCAGCAGTCAACAGGAGATAGGCTACAATGAGCAGTTCTTC. It is translated as CASSQQEIGYNEQFF.

CDR3 nucleotide sequence: TGTGCCAGCAGCCAACGGGCCTCGAAGGTGTCCTACAATGAGCAGTTCTTC. This sequence encodes CASSQRASKVSYNEQFF. The chain combines TRBV4-2 with TRBJ2-1; D is unclear. Germline CDR1 reads LGHNA; CDR2 reads YNFKEQ. Trimming stripped 2 bases from V and 1 base from J, with 15 bases between. This CDR3 comprises 17 residues.

The rearrangement uses TRBV7-9 and TRBJ2-5; TRBD1 might be the D (5 bases). Germline V gene data show CDR1 as SEHNR and CDR2 as FQNEAQ (reference sequence). The CDR3 spans 15 residues. Trimming shortened V by 0 bases and J by 3 bases, and 11 bases separated the two germline ends. The CDR3: CASSLAETDKETQYF. CDR3 DNA sequence: TGTGCCAGCAGCTTAGCAGAGACAGACAAAGAGACCCAGTACTTC. The whole variable domain, filled in from reference TRBV7-9 and TRBJ2-5, reads DTGVSQNPRHKITKRGQNVTFRCDPISEHNRLYWYRQTLGQGPEFLTYFQNEAQLEKSRLLSDRFSAERPKGSFSTLEIQRTEQGDSAMYLCASSLAETDKETQYFGPGTRLLVL.

In its sample, this clonotype was seen many times. The rearrangement joins TRBV27 to TRBJ1-6; D is unresolved. CDR1 and CDR2 from the germline V gene are MNHEY and SMNVEV (reference sequence). V lost 4 bases and J lost 0, with 10 bases in between. The CDR3 extends over 16 amino acids. The CDR3, as DNA: TGTGCCAGCAGTTCCCGGGGAAGCTCCTATAATTCACCCCTCCACTTT. Protein product: CASSSRGSSYNSPLHF.

This clonotype was picked up a small number of times. The chain is built from TRBV5-1 and TRBJ2-3; D unresolved. The V gene's germline CDR1 is SGHRS and CDR2 YFSETQ. This CDR3 is 14 amino acids long. With 1 base removed from V and 4 bases from J, the gap between germline ends came to 10 bases. The CDR3 spells CASSLIPGADTQYF. CDR3 nucleotide sequence: TGCGCCAGCAGCTTGATCCCTGGCGCAGATACGCAGTATTTT.

The chain carries TRBV3-1 and TRBJ2-3; tentative D call: TRBD1 (5 bases). Germline CDR1 reads LGHDT; CDR2 reads YNNKEL (reference sequence). The CDR3 has 13 residues. V was trimmed by 2 bases and J by 10 bases, leaving 13 bases between them. The CDR3 nucleotides read TGTGCCAGCAGCCAACAGACAGCCGCTGCGCAGTATTTT. It specifies CASSQQTAAAQYF.

This clonotype has only a few counts. In DNA, the CDR3 is TGTGCCAGCAGCCCGGGGGGACCTATTCAGTTCTTC. Amino acids: CASSPGGPIQFF. The chain employs TRBV5-4 and TRBJ2-1, with 7 bases that match TRBD2. CDR3 size: 12 residues. Looked up from germline, CDR1 is SGHNT and CDR2 is YYREEE (reference sequence). Trimming took 4 bases from V and 13 from J; bases not matched to a gene: 8.

This clonotype was seen only a few times. The chain joins TRBV5-4 to TRBJ1-2; D perhaps matches TRBD1 (6 bases). Germline CDR1 reads SGHNT; CDR2 reads YYREEE (reference sequence). The CDR3 sequence is 13 residues long. Trimming left V 0 bases short and J 6 bases short, with 9 bases between. CDR3 nucleotide sequence: TGTGCCAGCAGCTTGGCGCCAGGGGATGGCTACACCTTC. Its protein product is CASSLAPGDGYTF.

The chain joins TRBV14 to TRBJ1-1, with 8 bases fitting TRBD1. Germline assignment: CDR1 SGHDN and CDR2 FVKESK. Trimming removed 4 bases from V and 6 bases from J; junction bases left unmatched: 10. This CDR3 has 15 amino acids. CDR3 DNA sequence: TGTGCCAGCAGCCGACTAACAGGGGGACAGGCTGAAGCTTTCTTT. Its protein product is CASSRLTGGQAEAFF.

This rearrangement joins TRBV10-3 to TRBJ1-6; no firm D call. Germline-derived CDR1 and CDR2 are ENHRY and SYGVKD. The CDR3 totals 13 residues. The V gene lost 4 bases and the J gene lost 7 bases, with 8 bases spanning the gap. The CDR3 protein is CAISGRGNSPLHF. DNA of the CDR3: TGTGCCATCAGTGGGAGAGGGAATTCACCCCTCCACTTT.

This clonotype occurred a few times. The V call is TRBV9, the J call TRBJ1-3; D call uncertain. This CDR3 contains 14 residues. In germline, CDR1 is SGDLS, CDR2 YYNGEE. V was shortened by 0 bases and J by 3 bases, with 7 bases between the two germline ends. CDR3 in DNA: TGTGCCAGCAGCGTAGCTGGGAGTGGAAACACCATATATTTT. Residues: CASSVAGSGNTIYF.

This clonotype was counted between two and nine times. The V call is TRBV7-8, the J call TRBJ2-5; 7 positions match TRBD1. The CDR3 spans 14 residues. V lost 5 bases to trimming and J lost 3 bases; unmatched junction nucleotides: 6. CDR1 and CDR2 from the germline V gene are SGHVS and FQNEAQ. CDR3 amino acids: CASSAGTAKETQYF. The CDR3, as DNA: TGTGCCAGCAGCGCCGGGACAGCCAAAGAGACCCAGTACTTC. Full variable domain (remainder filled in from reference TRBV7-8 and TRBJ2-5): GAGVSQSPRYKVAKRGQDVALRCDPISGHVSLFWYQQALGQGPEFLTYFQNEAQLDKSGLPSDRFFAERPEGSVSTLKIQRTQQEDSAVYLCASSAGTAKETQYFGPGTRLLVL.

The rearrangement links TRBV9 to TRBJ2-2; D is undetermined. The CDR3 runs to 14 residues. V was pared by 0 bases and J by 3 bases, with 6 bases between. Per germline, CDR1 SGDLS and CDR2 YYNGEE. The CDR3 is CASSVAGYTGELFF. In nucleotides, the CDR3 is TGTGCCAGCAGCGTAGCGGGTTACACCGGGGAGCTGTTTTTT.